What follows are 10 T cell receptor beta chains derived from one specimen sequenced in a study of blood T cell repertoires in COVID-19. Produced via immunoSEQ multiplex PCR; TCRdb's table is partial and in-frame only. The data hold 200,000 or so clones, with 88% observed a single time. The material sequenced was peripheral blood. The receptors shown here come from a woman aged 55-70 years with acute or convalescent COVID-19.

The CDR3 sequence is CASSLTPGQLGTDTQYF. In DNA, the CDR3 is TGTGCCAGCTCACTCACCCCAGGGCAGCTCGGCACAGATACGCAGTATTTT. The V call is TRBV18, the J call TRBJ2-3; D possibly corresponds to TRBD1 (5 bases). Trimming stripped 4 bases from V and 1 base from J, with 18 bases between. The germline CDR1 and CDR2 sequences are KGHSH and LQKENI. The CDR3 is made up of 17 amino acids.

The chain employs TRBV6-5 and TRBJ1-4, with 9 bases lining up with TRBD1. Germline-derived CDR1 and CDR2 are MNHEY and SVGAGI. J gave up 8 bases and V 7 bases, and 11 bases lay outside the gene matches. This CDR3 is 15 amino acids long. The DNA of the CDR3 is TGTGCCAGCACCCAGACAGGGGGAAGTCGGGAAAAACTGTTTTTT. It specifies CASTQTGGSREKLFF.

This clone was found a few times. The chain joins TRBV7-2 to TRBJ1-5; D might be TRBD1 (5 bases). Trimming removed 3 bases from V and 7 bases from J, with 13 bases in between. Per the germline V gene, CDR1 is SGHTA and CDR2 is FQGNSA. This CDR3 spans 14 amino acids. The CDR3 protein is CASSLFRVEQPQHF. For the CDR3, the DNA is TGTGCCAGCAGCTTGTTCAGGGTAGAACAGCCCCAGCATTTT.

The J gene is TRBJ2-3, the V gene TRBV19, with 8 positions matching TRBD2. The CDR3 has 15 residues. The germline V gene has CDR1 LNHDA and CDR2 SQIVND (reference sequence). Trimming at V came to 7 bases and at J to 3 bases, leaving 9 bases not matched to a gene. Written as DNA, the CDR3 is TGTGCCAGTATTGGGCGGGGGGCAATAACAGATACGCAGTATTTT. The encoded protein is CASIGRGAITDTQYF.

The rearrangement links TRBV4-1 to TRBJ2-7; D is perhaps TRBD2 (6 bases). Germline V gene sequence: CDR1 MGHRA, CDR2 YSYEKL. The V end lost 2 bases, the J end lost 7 bases, and 15 bases lay between the germline ends. The CDR3 sequence is 14 residues long. The CDR3 coding sequence is TGCGCCAGCAGCCAAAACTGGATCGGGGGTGAGCAGTACTTC. Its translation: CASSQNWIGGEQYF.

The chain recombines TRBV24-1 with TRBJ2-3; 10 bases are shared with TRBD2. The CDR3 loop spans 14 amino acids. Per germline, CDR1 KGHDR and CDR2 SFDVKD. Germline trimming cut 6 bases from V and 1 base from J; bases unmatched to any gene: 0. This CDR3 reads CATSLAGGTDTQYF. The CDR3 DNA sequence: TGTGCCACCAGTCTAGCGGGAGGCACAGATACGCAGTATTTT.

This chain joins TRBV18 and TRBJ2-7; a weak D match, TRBD2 (6 bases). The V gene's germline CDR1 is KGHSH and CDR2 LQKENI. Trimming stripped 3 bases from V and 2 bases from J, with 17 bases between. CDR3 size: 16 residues. The CDR3 bases are TGTGCCAGCTCACCGCTTTCGGAGGGTTGGGCCTACGAGCAGTACTTC. Translation: CASSPLSEGWAYEQYF.

The chain employs TRBV5-1 and TRBJ2-6, with 7 bases lining up with TRBD1. The CDR3 is 14 residues long. Germline CDR1 is SGHRS and CDR2 is YFSETQ. J gave up 2 bases and V 5 bases, and 1 base lay outside the gene matches. CDR3 nucleotide sequence: TGCGCCAGCAGACAGGGGACTGGGGCCAACGTCCTGACTTTC. It is translated as CASRQGTGANVLTF.

The chain links TRBV19 to TRBJ2-4, with 9 bases that match TRBD2. Trimming at V came to 0 bases and at J to 0 bases, leaving 9 bases not matched to a gene. There are 19 residues in the CDR3. CDR1 is LNHDA and CDR2 is SQIVND in the germline V gene (reference sequence). The CDR3 DNA reads as TGTGCCAGTAGTATAGATCTAAACGCGGGAGGGGTAGCCAAAAACATTCAGTACTTC. This gives the protein CASSIDLNAGGVAKNIQYF.

The genes are TRBV28 and TRBJ2-5; D is possibly TRBD2 (6 bases). V was clipped by 7 bases and J by 5 bases, with 17 bases between them. Germline V lookup: CDR1 MDHEN, CDR2 SYDVKM. The CDR3 runs to 14 residues. The CDR3 DNA reads TGTGCCAGCACCAAGGGACTCCAGAGGGAGACCCAGTACTTC. Translated: CASTKGLQRETQYF.